This is a list of T cell receptor beta chains from one sample in a study of shared T cell receptors in the human thymus. TCRdb's table, derived via immunoSEQ multiplex PCR, lists solely in-frame clones and lacks some. The profile covers hundreds of thousands of clones, with approximately 85% appearing a single time and 0.0095% to 0.013% taken by the ten largest. These records were also assigned to another study, of human thymus T cells.

Sample: thymocytes. The receptors here all came from a girl less than two years old with a congenital heart defect. The CDR3 runs from the conserved cysteine through the conserved F or W. A D gene is named only where the DNA matches it firmly. Some rows mark clone size as missing; the rest say once, few, many or name a class of expanded clone.

j_gene	v_gene	abundance	d_gene	CDR3nt	CDR3aa
TRBJ1-4	TRBV4-3	-	TRBD1	TGCGCCAGCAGCTTACGACAGGGGAGTGAAAAACTGTTTTTT	CASSLRQGSEKLFF
TRBJ1-1	TRBV7-9	-	TRBD1	TGTGCCAGCAGCTTCCACCCAGGACAGGTACATGAAGCTTTCTTT	CASSFHPGQVHEAFF
TRBJ1-2	TRBV5-1	-	-	TGCGCCAGCAGCTTGTACGATAACACTAACTATGGCTACACCTTC	CASSLYDNTNYGYTF
TRBJ1-1	TRBV4-1	once	-	TGCGCCAGCAGCCTGTCGTCTCGGGGGGGTGACACTGAAGCTTTCTTT	CASSLSSRGGDTEAFF
TRBJ1-1	TRBV7-8	-	TRBD1	TGTGCCAGCAGCTTGAACCCGGGACAGGGCCCTGAAGCTTTCTTT	CASSLNPGQGPEAFF
TRBJ2-7	TRBV2	few	-	TGTGCCAGCAAGAGAGACCCCGACACCTACGAGCAGTACTTC	CASKRDPDTYEQYF
TRBJ2-3	TRBV2	-	-	TGTGCCAGCACGGGCGGGCAGACAGATACGCAGTATTTT	CASTGGQTDTQYF
TRBJ2-2	TRBV27	-	TRBD1	TGTGCCAGCAGTTCTTACAGGGGGAAGAACACCGGGGAGCTGTTTTTT	CASSSYRGKNTGELFF
TRBJ2-3	TRBV6-6	-	TRBD1	TGTGCCAGCAGTCCAAAGTCGGACAGGAAGACAGATACGCAGTATTTT	CASSPKSDRKTDTQYF
TRBJ2-4	TRBV5-1	few	TRBD2	TGCGCCAGCAGCCTGCCCTCGGGGGGGAGCAAAAACATTCAGTACTTC	CASSLPSGGSKNIQYF
TRBJ2-3	TRBV2	once	TRBD2	TGTGCCAGCAGGAGGGTAGGGACTAGTAAGACAGATACGCAGTATTTT	CASRRVGTSKTDTQYF
TRBJ1-5	TRBV12-5	-	-	TGTGCTAGTGGCCGCGCCTGGGGGGAGAGCAATCAGCCCCAGCATTTT	CASGRAWGESNQPQHF
TRBJ1-6	TRBV7-2	-	-	TGTGCCAGCAGCTTATGGCCAAGGGGCCCCTATAATTCACCCCTCCACTTT	CASSLWPRGPYNSPLHF
TRBJ1-2	TRBV19	-	-	TGTGCCAGTAGAGGGGAAGGGCCCTATGGCTACACCTTC	CASRGEGPYGYTF
TRBJ2-5	TRBV19	-	-	TGTGCCAGTAGTATTAACAGGGCGGCGGAGACCCAGTACTTC	CASSINRAAETQYF
TRBJ2-3	TRBV7-2	-	TRBD2	TGTGCCAGCAGCTTAAAGTCCCTAGCGGGGGGGCGTGTGACAGATACGCAGTATTTT	CASSLKSLAGGRVTDTQYF
TRBJ2-2	TRBV28	-	-	TGTGCCAGCACTTCTGGGGAGGCCCTAATCAACGGGGAGCTGTTTTTT	CASTSGEALINGELFF
TRBJ2-3	TRBV29-1	-	-	TGCAGCGTTGTTGGGCCCCACACAGATACGCAGTATTTT	CSVVGPHTDTQYF
TRBJ2-6	TRBV7-6	-	-	TGTGCCAGCAGCTTAGCCTCTCCAGTTCCCTCTGGGGCCAACGTCCTGACTTTC	CASSLASPVPSGANVLTF
TRBJ1-5	TRBV19	-	-	TGTGCCAGTAGTATACTAGATAGCAATCAGCCCCAGCATTTT	CASSILDSNQPQHF
TRBJ1-3	TRBV15	-	-	TGTGCCACCAGCAGAGATCTGGGCAATGTTAGTCCCCGTAGCCGTGGGGCCTCTGGAAACACCATATATTTT	CATSRDLGNVSPRSRGASGNTIYF
TRBJ1-2	TRBV6-1	once	TRBD1	TGTGCCAGTAGACAGGGGGAATTCTATGGCTACACCTTC	CASRQGEFYGYTF
TRBJ1-6	TRBV28	-	-	TGTGCCAGCAGTTTCCTTGTCCGGGGAGGGCTATATTCACCCCTCCACTTT	CASSFLVRGGLYSPLHF
TRBJ1-1	TRBV5-1	-	-	TGCGCCAGCAGCTTGTCGAGGGGGTGGAACACTGAAGCTTTCTTT	CASSLSRGWNTEAFF
TRBJ1-4	TRBV4-2	-	-	TGTGCCAGCAGCCAACAATCAACTAATGAAAAACTGTTTTTT	CASSQQSTNEKLFF
TRBJ2-1	TRBV6-5	-	TRBD1	TGTGCCAGCACCAAGGGACAGGGGGCCCACAATGAGCAGTTCTTC	CASTKGQGAHNEQFF
TRBJ1-1	TRBV2	-	-	TGTGCCAGCAGGCCCTCTCGAGACACCAACACTGAAGCTTTCTTT	CASRPSRDTNTEAFF
TRBJ1-1	TRBV6-1	few	-	TGTGCCAGCAGTTGCACCGGGACAACCGCGGCTTTCTTT	CASSCTGTTAAFF
TRBJ2-5	TRBV12-2	-	-	TGTGCAAGTCGCTTAGTATACAGGGGGAACCAAGAGACCCAGTACTTC	CASRLVYRGNQETQYF
TRBJ2-7	TRBV6-1	-	TRBD1	TGTGCCAGCAGTGCCCTGCTCGGGACAGGGCCGTACGAGCAGTACTTC	CASSALLGTGPYEQYF
TRBJ1-5	TRBV6-6	-	-	TGTGCCAGCAGTTACGGAGGGAAGGGAAATCAGCCCCAGCATTTT	CASSYGGKGNQPQHF
TRBJ1-4	TRBV27	-	-	TGTGCCAGCAGGCCCCAAGGGCGGGATGGGAATGAAAAACTGTTTTTT	CASRPQGRDGNEKLFF
TRBJ2-7	TRBV28	-	TRBD2	TGTGCCAGCAGTTTATGCAGGGCGCGCAGCGGGGGGCAGTACTTC	CASSLCRARSGGQYF
TRBJ1-2	TRBV25-1	few	-	TGTGCCAGCAGTGAAACCGAGCGCTCCAACTATGGCTACACCTTC	CASSETERSNYGYTF
TRBJ2-4	TRBV5-1	-	-	TGCGCCAGCAGCTTGGCCCCGCAGGGCCCAAAGAACATTCAGTACTTC	CASSLAPQGPKNIQYF
TRBJ2-4	TRBV27	-	-	TGTGCCAGCAGTTTCTCTGTTACAGGGTCGGAACAGTACTTC	CASSFSVTGSEQYF
TRBJ2-5	TRBV11-2	-	-	TGTGCCAGCAGCGCGCAAGAGACCCAGTACTTC	CASSAQETQYF
TRBJ2-7	TRBV7-9	-	TRBD1	TGTGCCAGCAGCGCGACAGGGGGAAAACCCTCCTACGAGCAGTACTTC	CASSATGGKPSYEQYF
TRBJ2-1	TRBV5-6	once	TRBD2	TGTGCCAGCAGCTTGTCGGCGGGGGGGGTAAATGAGCAGTTCTTC	CASSLSAGGVNEQFF
TRBJ2-7	TRBV30	-	-	TGTGCCGCCTCGGGTCAGGGGATCAACGAGCAGTACTTC	CAASGQGINEQYF
TRBJ1-1	TRBV28	-	TRBD1	TGTGCCAGCTATGCTAAGGGACAGGAAGAGAAGACTAACACTGAAGCTTTCTTT	CASYAKGQEEKTNTEAFF
TRBJ1-1	TRBV6-1	-	-	TGTGCCAGCAGTGAGCCCTACAGGGTTGGGGCGAACACTGAAGCTTTCTTT	CASSEPYRVGANTEAFF
TRBJ2-2	TRBV7-2	-	-	TGTGCCAGCAGCTTGTCAGGACAAACGAACACCGGGGAGCTGTTTTTT	CASSLSGQTNTGELFF
TRBJ2-1	TRBV11-2	-	TRBD2	TGTGCCAGCAGCGGTATAGCGGGGAGGTACAATGAGCAGTTCTTC	CASSGIAGRYNEQFF
TRBJ1-2	TRBV21-1	-	-	TGTGCCAGCAGCAAGGTCGTTCCGGCTTTGGAGGGCTACACCTTC	CASSKVVPALEGYTF
TRBJ1-2	TRBV27	-	TRBD1	TGTGCCAGCGCCCCGCCCGGACAGGGCAGCTATGGCTACACCTTC	CASAPPGQGSYGYTF
TRBJ1-6	TRBV30	-	-	TGTGCCCGGAGTGTACCCTACTGGACAGTCGCTAATTCACCCCTCCACTTT	CARSVPYWTVANSPLHF
TRBJ1-1	TRBV6-5	-	-	TGTGCCAGCAGTTACGAGGGTCAGGTGAACACTGAAGCTTTCTTT	CASSYEGQVNTEAFF
TRBJ2-5	TRBV14	-	TRBD1	TGTGCCAGCAGCCAGTTGACAGGGACGTGGAGAGAGACCCAGTACTTC	CASSQLTGTWRETQYF